The source of this T cell receptor (beta chain) is a study of cytomegalovirus exposure and HLA in healthy donors. General study results and limits: V- and J-gene trimming of TCR beta was linked (in a later analysis) to a missense DCLRE1C variant. A later analysis reportedly found fewer N-insertions in an Asian-associated ancestry cluster than the approximately 730-donor mean. Clonal expansion was found to be greater in HLA-associated TCR beta chains than in equally common others in a later analysis. Presence/absence analyses assumed roughly uniform sequencing depth across donors, which may not hold.

The PCR employed 60 Vbeta primers together with 13 Jbeta primers. Generated by immunoSEQ multiplex PCR, the TCRdb table keeps only in-frame clones and is missing some. The data contain 130,000 to 150,000 clones, approximately 80% of them singletons. CDR1 SNHLY and CDR2 FYNNEI come from the germline V gene. The junction had 18 bases not matched to a gene; V was cut back by 3 bases and J by 5 bases. There are 21 residues in the CDR3. Note on this clone: Its antigen is not known.

The chain is built from TRBV2 and TRBJ2-1, with 14 bases aligning to TRBD2. The source material was PBMCs. The source is a male donor in good health and CMV-seronegative. The CDR3 DNA follows: TGTGCCAGCAGTGACGAGACTAGCGGGGGGGAGGGACCGAGCCTACACAATGAGCAGTTCTTC. Residues: CASSDETSGGEGPSLHNEQFF.